This entry lists 22 T cell receptor beta chains sequenced from one sample in a study of T cell repertoires and Cas9 in healthy adults. Profiling relied on immunoSEQ multiplex PCR, and the TCRdb table lists in-frame clones only, not all of them. The sample includes about 14,000 clones, roughly 89% seen only once; the top ten take about 1.5%. Sequenced: Tregs (CD4+, CD25+, CD127-, CD137-, CD154-) from PBMCs; culture status not recorded. The origin of the receptors is a human donor in good health.

The J gene is TRBJ1-2, the V gene TRBV5-5; the D gene is possibly TRBD1 (5 bases). Germline assignment: CDR1 SGHKS and CDR2 YYEKEE (reference sequence). V was pared by 4 bases and J by 8 bases, with 12 bases between. This CDR3 spans 12 amino acids. The CDR3 nucleotides are TGTGCCAGCAGCCGACCTCGGGGGGGCTACACCTTC. Translating gives CASSRPRGGYTF.

This chain joins TRBV4-1 and TRBJ2-7; 12 nucleotides agree with TRBD1. Looked up from germline, CDR1 is MGHRA and CDR2 is YSYEKL. This CDR3 region has 17 residues. V dropped 2 bases and J dropped 4; count of bases not matched to a gene: 9. The DNA of the CDR3 is TGCGCCAGCAGCCAAAACCCCCCGGGACAGGGGGCTTACGAGCAGTACTTC. Its translation: CASSQNPPGQGAYEQYF.

This clone was recorded once. This chain uses TRBV30 with TRBJ1-5; TRBD1 aligns across 9 bases. This CDR3 region has 15 residues. The ends lost 0 bases at V and 4 bases at J; junction bases unmatched: 4. The germline V gene has CDR1 GTSNPN and CDR2 SVGIG (reference sequence). The CDR3 region is CAWSVQGARNQPQHF. Here the CDR3 DNA reads TGTGCCTGGAGTGTACAGGGGGCAAGGAATCAGCCCCAGCATTTT. Looking up the rest from reference TRBV30 and TRBJ1-5 gives the full variable domain: SQTIHQWPATLVQPVGSPLSLECTVEGTSNPNLYWYRQAAGRGLQLLFYSVGIGQISSEVPQNLSASRPQDRQFILSSKKLLLSDSGFYLCAWSVQGARNQPQHFGDGTRLSIL.

The rearrangement uses TRBV19 and TRBJ2-3; TRBD1 aligns across 7 bases. This CDR3 region has 13 residues. The junction had 5 bases not matched to a gene; V was cut back by 6 bases and J by 5 bases. Germline CDR1 is LNHDA and CDR2 is SQIVND (reference sequence). CDR3 loop: CASRQDRRDTQYF. The CDR3 DNA reads as TGTGCCAGTAGACAGGACAGGCGAGATACGCAGTATTTT.

The V call is TRBV2, the J call TRBJ1-2; D gene uncertain. The CDR3 has 15 amino acids. Trimming shortened V by 5 bases and J by 4 bases, and 17 bases separated the two germline ends. Germline V gene sequence: CDR1 SNHLY, CDR2 FYNNEI. CDR3 protein: CASSPTPTAAYGYTF. The CDR3 bases are TGTGCCAGCAGTCCCACCCCGACGGCCGCCTATGGCTACACCTTC.

This clone was seen a single time. The genes are TRBV10-3 and TRBJ2-5; the match to TRBD1 covers 7 bases. The V gene end was trimmed by 3 bases and the J gene end by 5 bases; junction bases not matched to a gene: 9. Germline V gene data show CDR1 as ENHRY and CDR2 as SYGVKD. The CDR3 has 15 amino acids. The CDR3 DNA follows: TGTGCCATCAGTGACTCCATGACAGGGCAGGAGACCCAGTACTTC. It yields the protein CAISDSMTGQETQYF.

The chain couples TRBV19 to TRBJ2-3; D remains ambiguous. From germline, CDR1 is LNHDA and CDR2 SQIVND (reference sequence). The CDR3 is 14 residues long. Trimming left V 9 bases short and J 1 base short, with 14 bases between. The CDR3 nucleotides read TGTGCCAGCCGCCCCCTTAGCCGCACAGATACGCAGTATTTT. Translating it yields CASRPLSRTDTQYF.

J is TRBJ1-2 and V is TRBV11-2; no definite D call. V was cut by 5 bases and J by 1 base, with 14 bases left in between. Germline CDR1 SGHAT, CDR2 FQNNGV. CDR3 length: 15 amino acids. This chain's CDR3 is CASSPRRERNYGYTF. The CDR3 DNA sequence: TGTGCCAGCAGCCCACGGAGGGAACGTAACTATGGCTACACCTTC. The variable domain in full, with the rest retrieved from reference TRBV11-2 and TRBJ1-2, is EAGVAQSPRYKIIEKRQSVAFWCNPISGHATLYWYQQILGQGPKLLIQFQNNGVVDDSQLPKDRFSAERLKGVDSTLKIQPAKLEDSAVYLCASSPRRERNYGYTFGSGTRLTVV.

Note on this clone: At one boundary the junction diverges from the germline segment, which might be a read error. V usage is TRBV30 and J usage is TRBJ1-2, with a tentative D call TRBD1 (6 bases). This CDR3 contains 13 residues. CDR1 is GTSNPN, CDR2 SVGIG, per germline (reference sequence). The CDR3 is CTYLPGGAGGYTF. In DNA, the CDR3 is TGCACCTACCTGCCGGGGGGCGCGGGAGGCTACACCTTC.

By share, this clone counts as medium-sized. The chain combines TRBV10-3 with TRBJ1-1; D remains ambiguous. The CDR3 sequence is 14 residues long. Germline CDR1 is ENHRY and CDR2 is SYGVKD. V lost 2 bases, J lost 1 base, and 8 bases lay in between. CDR3 in amino acids: CAISEPAGNTEAFF. In DNA, the CDR3 is TGTGCCATCAGTGAGCCGGCGGGGAACACTGAAGCTTTCTTT.

The chain recombines TRBV15 with TRBJ2-5; no firm D call. The germline V gene encodes CDR1 LNHNV and CDR2 YYDKDF (reference sequence). The CDR3 covers 13 residues. With 0 bases removed from V and 5 bases from J, the gap between germline ends came to 7 bases. CDR3 sequence (DNA): TGTGCCACCAGCAGAGATTACAGTGAGACCCAGTACTTC. Translated: CATSRDYSETQYF.

The chain has TRBV7-9 and TRBJ2-5, with a weak D call TRBD2 (5 bases). Germline assignment: CDR1 SEHNR and CDR2 FQNEAQ (reference sequence). V was pared by 7 bases and J by 5 bases, with 14 bases between. The CDR3 covers 13 residues. The CDR3 sequence is CASIEMGGETQYF. The CDR3 DNA follows: TGTGCCAGCATCGAAATGGGCGGGGAGACCCAGTACTTC.

V and J are TRBV19 and TRBJ2-2, with D possibly matching TRBD1 (6 bases). CDR3 length equals 13 residues. Germline V lookup: CDR1 LNHDA, CDR2 SQIVND (reference sequence). Trimming cost V 6 bases and J 7 bases, with 12 bases left between them. CDR3 coding DNA: TGTGCCAGTAGGCCACAGGGCGTCGGGGAGCTGTTTTTT. Its protein is CASRPQGVGELFF. The whole variable domain, remainder taken from reference TRBV19 and TRBJ2-2, is DGGITQSPKYLFRKEGQNVTLSCEQNLNHDAMYWYRQDPGQGLRLIYYSQIVNDFQKGDIAEGYSVSREKKESFPLTVTSAQKNPTAFYLCASRPQGVGELFFGEGSRLTVL.

By sample share, this clone is large. This sample also contains other DNA sequences that code for the same CDR3. V usage is TRBV15 and J usage is TRBJ1-2; D is uncertain. This CDR3 is 14 amino acids long. CDR1 and CDR2 (germline): LNHNV, YYDKDF (reference sequence). Trimming stripped 0 bases from V and 5 bases from J, with 10 bases between. CDR3 region: CATSRDTGAYGYTF. Here the CDR3 DNA reads TGTGCCACCAGCAGAGATACGGGTGCTTATGGCTACACCTTC.

The rearrangement joins TRBV18 to TRBJ2-4, with TRBD1 as a possible D gene (6 bases). V lost 2 bases and J lost 0, with 11 bases in between. The germline CDR1 and CDR2 sequences are KGHSH and LQKENI. The CDR3 has 16 amino acids. Written as DNA, the CDR3 is TGTGCCAGCTCACCAACAGGGATCGCAGCCAAAAACATTCAGTACTTC. As protein: CASSPTGIAAKNIQYF.

V and J are TRBV4-1 and TRBJ1-2; D remains unclear. The ends were cut back, 2 bases at V and 0 bases at J, with 4 bases in the middle. This CDR3 comprises 13 residues. Germline loops: CDR1 MGHRA, CDR2 YSYEKL. The CDR3 DNA follows: TGCGCCAGCAGCCAACGGACTAACTATGGCTACACCTTC. Protein product: CASSQRTNYGYTF.

This sequence joins TRBV11-1 and TRBJ2-3; TRBD2 aligns across 9 bases. Germline V lookup: CDR1 SGHAT, CDR2 FQDESV (reference sequence). The CDR3 contains 16 residues. V lost 3 bases to trimming and J lost 1 base; unmatched junction nucleotides: 5. CDR3 region: CASSFLAGWGTDTQYF. CDR3 sequence (DNA): TGTGCCAGCAGCTTCCTAGCGGGATGGGGCACAGATACGCAGTATTTT.

V usage is TRBV9 and J usage is TRBJ2-5; a possible D gene is TRBD2 (5 bases). Between the trimmed V and J ends, which lost 2 bases and 1 base, there was a span of 9 bases. In germline, CDR1 is SGDLS, CDR2 YYNGEE. This CDR3 contains 14 residues. The DNA of the CDR3 is TGTGCCAGCAGCGTTCCCGGGGTCCAAGAGACCCAGTACTTC. This sequence encodes CASSVPGVQETQYF.

The chain couples TRBV5-6 to TRBJ2-5; D is possibly TRBD2 (6 bases). CDR3 length: 14 amino acids. Germline V gives CDR1 SGHDT, CDR2 YYEEEE. V lost 3 bases to trimming and J lost 1 base, with 10 bases between them. CDR3 in amino acids: CASSSWGVQETQYF. In nucleotides, the CDR3 is TGTGCCAGCAGCTCCTGGGGGGTCCAAGAGACCCAGTACTTC.

The chain uses TRBV4-3 and TRBJ2-2; 9 nucleotides match TRBD1. Trimming cost V 4 bases and J 10 bases; bases outside gene matches: 7. This CDR3 spans 14 amino acids. CDR1 and CDR2 (germline): LGHNA, YSLEER. In nucleotides, the CDR3 is TGCGCCAGCAGCCCGGGACAGGGAGGCGAGGAGCTGTTTTTT. This gives the protein CASSPGQGGEELFF.

The V gene is TRBV5-1, the J gene TRBJ2-2; D possibly corresponds to TRBD1 (5 bases). The ends were cut back, 1 base at V and 3 bases at J, with 7 bases in the middle. The CDR3 is made up of 14 amino acids. The germline V gene encodes CDR1 SGHRS and CDR2 YFSETQ. DNA for the CDR3: TGCGCCAGCAGCTTGTTAGGGGACACCGGGGAGCTGTTTTTT. Protein product: CASSLLGDTGELFF.

V is TRBV5-6 and J is TRBJ2-2; tentative D call: TRBD2 (6 bases). Per the germline V gene, CDR1 is SGHDT and CDR2 is YYEEEE. V dropped 5 bases and J dropped 1 base, with 9 bases sitting between them. The CDR3 is 14 amino acids. CDR3 protein: CASRPGLNTGELFF. For the CDR3, the DNA is TGTGCCAGCAGACCGGGACTGAACACCGGGGAGCTGTTTTTT.